This T cell receptor (beta chain) derives from a study of a mutant IDH1 vaccine in newly diagnosed glioma. Study-wide context: First vaccine doses came 4-6 weeks after radiotherapy alone, or with temozolomide cycles.

V gave up 2 bases and J gave up 3 bases; unmatched junction bases: 4. The CDR3 runs 16 residues. Germline loops: CDR1 SGHDN, CDR2 FVKESK. Whole-study results and caveats: 80% to 95% of patients showed vaccine-induced immune responses across multiple MHC alleles.

Time point of the sample: week 11, during vaccination. Mutant IDH1 20-mer peptide, at 300 ug, made up each vaccine dose, with topical imiquimod. New WHO grade 3 or 4 IDH1-mutant, ATRX-lost astrocytomas were present in all donors. The data were produced by immunoSEQ multiplex PCR, yet TCRdb's version contains in-frame clones alone and is incomplete. The sample has 60,000 or so clones, roughly 90% seen once. About this clone itself: Its specificity is unknown.

This sequence was found in a man aged 35 to 55 with glioma. Specimen: PBMCs, collected from a glioma patient whose treatment included an IDH1 peptide vaccine. The chain joins TRBV14 to TRBJ2-5; TRBD2 matches 12 bases. The CDR3: CASSQWASGGEETQYF. CDR3 bases: TGTGCCAGCAGCCAATGGGCTAGCGGGGGGGAAGAGACCCAGTACTTC.